This TCR beta chain was recorded in a study of T-cell memory formation after mild COVID-19. This CDR3 contains 14 residues. Germline V lookup: CDR1 SEHNR, CDR2 FQNEAQ (reference sequence). Trimming shortened V by 8 bases and J by 4 bases, and 17 bases separated the two germline ends. MiXCR, applied by TCRdb to the 5' RACE reads, yields one record per CDR3 protein. This table has 150,000 to 200,000 distinct CDR3 sequences, approximately 16% appearing once. The chain combines TRBV7-9 with TRBJ1-1; no firm D call. Source material: PBMCs or a T cell subset sorted from them (not recorded which). This TCR derives from an adult woman who had mild COVID-19 (a few samples of this study predate the infection). Cell type and time point are not known. The CDR3 spells CASLPGEPSTEAFF. CDR3 bases: TGTGCCAGCCTACCCGGGGAGCCGAGCACTGAAGCTTTCTTT.